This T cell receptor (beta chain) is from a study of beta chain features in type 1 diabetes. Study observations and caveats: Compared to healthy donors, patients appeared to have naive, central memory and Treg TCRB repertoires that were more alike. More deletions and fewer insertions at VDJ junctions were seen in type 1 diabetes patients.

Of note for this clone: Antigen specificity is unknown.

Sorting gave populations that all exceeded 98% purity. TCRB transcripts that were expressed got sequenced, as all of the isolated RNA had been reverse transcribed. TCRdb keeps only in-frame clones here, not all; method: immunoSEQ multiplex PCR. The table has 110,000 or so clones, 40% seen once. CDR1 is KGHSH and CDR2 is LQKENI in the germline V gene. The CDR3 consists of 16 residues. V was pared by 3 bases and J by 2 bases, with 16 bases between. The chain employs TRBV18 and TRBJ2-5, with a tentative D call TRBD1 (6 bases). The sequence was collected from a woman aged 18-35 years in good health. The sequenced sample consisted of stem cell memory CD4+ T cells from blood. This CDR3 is CASSPRPGEGQETQYF. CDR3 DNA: TGTGCCAGCTCACCCCGGCCAGGGGAAGGGCAAGAGACCCAGTACTTC.